The rows below give T cell receptor beta chains drawn from one sample of a study of blood T cell repertoires in COVID-19. The repertoire was sequenced with immunoSEQ multiplex PCR; TCRdb's copy has only in-frame clones and lacks some. The table lists around 430,000 clones, approximately 90% of them singletons, with about 12% in the top ten. What was sequenced was peripheral blood. These receptors were collected from a woman aged 45-65 years with COVID-19, enrolled during active disease. CDR3s include the opening cysteine and the closing phenylalanine or tryptophan. D genes are given only for firm matches. Clone size is stated in some rows and not others, as once, few, many or a class when expanded.

CDR3 protein: CASKGGDSNQPQHF
CDR3 DNA: TGTGCCTCCAAAGGCGGGGATAGCAATCAGCCCCAGCATTTT
D gene: .
CDR3 length: 14
clone size: few
V gene: TRBV27
J gene: TRBJ1-5

CDR3 protein: CASSLQGAHDYGYTF
CDR3 DNA: TGCGCCAGCAGCTTACAGGGGGCGCATGACTATGGCTACACCTTC
D gene: TRBD1
CDR3 length: 15
clone size: .
V gene: TRBV5-1
J gene: TRBJ1-2

CDR3 protein: CASSSGSGSGAEKLFF
CDR3 DNA: TGTGCCAGCAGTTCGGGGAGTGGGTCAGGGGCAGAAAAACTGTTTTTT
D gene: .
CDR3 length: 16
clone size: .
V gene: TRBV28
J gene: TRBJ1-4

CDR3 protein: CASSRPGSGHNEQFF
CDR3 DNA: TGTGCCAGCAGCCGTCCCGGAAGCGGACACAATGAGCAGTTCTTC
D gene: .
CDR3 length: 15
clone size: .
V gene: TRBV13
J gene: TRBJ2-1

CDR3 protein: CASSLGRDSEAFF
CDR3 DNA: TGTGCCAGCAGCTTGGGCAGGGACTCTGAAGCTTTCTTT
D gene: .
CDR3 length: 13
clone size: .
V gene: TRBV5-6
J gene: TRBJ1-1

CDR3 protein: CASSSAGKTDTQYF
CDR3 DNA: TGTGCCAGCAGCTCGGCAGGGAAGACAGATACGCAGTATTTT
D gene: .
CDR3 length: 14
clone size: .
V gene: TRBV7-9
J gene: TRBJ2-3

CDR3 protein: CAWDGMNTEAFF
CDR3 DNA: TGTGCCTGGGACGGGATGAACACTGAAGCTTTCTTT
D gene: .
CDR3 length: 12
clone size: .
V gene: TRBV30
J gene: TRBJ1-1

CDR3 protein: CASSSQGFTEAFF
CDR3 DNA: TGTGCCAGCAGCTCTCAGGGATTCACTGAAGCTTTCTTT
D gene: .
CDR3 length: 13
clone size: .
V gene: TRBV11-2
J gene: TRBJ1-1

CDR3 protein: CASSLPRNTEAFF
CDR3 DNA: TGTGCCAGCAGCTTGCCCAGAAACACTGAAGCTTTCTTT
D gene: .
CDR3 length: 13
clone size: few
V gene: TRBV5-6
J gene: TRBJ1-1

CDR3 protein: CATSRPNQPQHF
CDR3 DNA: TGTGCCACCAGCAGACCTAATCAGCCCCAGCATTTT
D gene: .
CDR3 length: 12
clone size: .
V gene: TRBV15
J gene: TRBJ1-5

CDR3 protein: CASSSLYEQYF
CDR3 DNA: TGTGCCAGCAGTTCGCTATACGAGCAGTACTTC
D gene: .
CDR3 length: 11
clone size: once
V gene: TRBV27
J gene: TRBJ2-7

CDR3 protein: CSVEVQGLDEKLFF
CDR3 DNA: TGCAGCGTTGAAGTTCAGGGTTTAGATGAAAAACTGTTTTTT
D gene: .
CDR3 length: 14
clone size: .
V gene: TRBV29-1
J gene: TRBJ1-4

CDR3 protein: CASSSLLGELFF
CDR3 DNA: TGTGCCAGCAGCTCCCTCTTGGGGGAGCTGTTTTTT
D gene: .
CDR3 length: 12
clone size: .
V gene: TRBV7-2
J gene: TRBJ2-2

CDR3 protein: CASSWDRRAMGYTF
CDR3 DNA: TGTGCCAGCAGCTGGGACAGACGGGCTATGGGCTACACCTTC
D gene: TRBD1
CDR3 length: 14
clone size: .
V gene: TRBV5-6
J gene: TRBJ1-2

CDR3 protein: CASVQVRLNTEAFF
CDR3 DNA: TGTGCCAGCGTACAAGTCAGGCTGAACACTGAAGCTTTCTTT
D gene: .
CDR3 length: 14
clone size: few
V gene: TRBV6-6
J gene: TRBJ1-1

CDR3 protein: CASSYVRPSTDTQYF
CDR3 DNA: TGCGCCAGCAGCTACGTCAGGCCGAGCACAGATACGCAGTATTTT
D gene: .
CDR3 length: 15
clone size: once
V gene: TRBV5-1
J gene: TRBJ2-3

CDR3 protein: CASSPQGGASYEQYF
CDR3 DNA: TGTGCCAGCTCACCACAAGGAGGCGCTTCCTACGAGCAGTACTTC
D gene: .
CDR3 length: 15
clone size: .
V gene: TRBV18
J gene: TRBJ2-7

CDR3 protein: CASSQDSAGGADTQYF
CDR3 DNA: TGTGCCAGCAGCCAAGATTCGGCGGGGGGAGCAGATACGCAGTATTTT
D gene: TRBD2
CDR3 length: 16
clone size: .
V gene: TRBV3-1/TRBV3-2
J gene: TRBJ2-3

CDR3 protein: CASSYGGTPPYEQYF
CDR3 DNA: TGTGCCAGCAGTTACGGGGGGACCCCACCCTACGAGCAGTACTTC
D gene: .
CDR3 length: 15
clone size: .
V gene: TRBV6-5
J gene: TRBJ2-7

CDR3 protein: CASRAPGGRGNTIYF
CDR3 DNA: TGTGCCAGTAGGGCCCCCGGAGGGCGCGGAAACACCATATATTTT
D gene: .
CDR3 length: 15
clone size: .
V gene: TRBV19
J gene: TRBJ1-3

CDR3 protein: CASSLDPQNLYNEQFF
CDR3 DNA: TGTGCCAGCAGCTTGGACCCCCAGAACCTCTACAATGAGCAGTTCTTC
D gene: .
CDR3 length: 16
clone size: .
V gene: TRBV5-6
J gene: TRBJ2-1

CDR3 protein: CASMRAASSNQPQHF
CDR3 DNA: TGTGCCAGTATGAGGGCAGCCTCAAGCAATCAGCCCCAGCATTTT
D gene: .
CDR3 length: 15
clone size: .
V gene: TRBV19
J gene: TRBJ1-5

CDR3 protein: CASILPGQGNSPLHF
CDR3 DNA: TGTGCCAGCATCCTCCCGGGACAGGGGAATTCACCCCTCCACTTT
D gene: TRBD1
CDR3 length: 15
clone size: .
V gene: TRBV7-2
J gene: TRBJ1-6

CDR3 protein: CASSERGNTIYF
CDR3 DNA: TGTGCCAGCAGTGAACGGGGAAACACCATATATTTT
D gene: .
CDR3 length: 12
clone size: .
V gene: TRBV2
J gene: TRBJ1-3

CDR3 protein: CASRTPGQGRGSYGYTF
CDR3 DNA: TGTGCCAGCAGAACTCCGGGACAGGGGAGAGGGAGCTATGGCTACACCTTC
D gene: TRBD1
CDR3 length: 17
clone size: .
V gene: TRBV11-2
J gene: TRBJ1-2

CDR3 protein: CASSSGTAITDTQYF
CDR3 DNA: TGTGCCAGCAGCTCCGGGACAGCGATCACAGATACGCAGTATTTT
D gene: TRBD1
CDR3 length: 15
clone size: .
V gene: TRBV7-9
J gene: TRBJ2-3

CDR3 protein: CASSPLISGELFF
CDR3 DNA: TGTGCCAGCAGCCCCCTTATTTCCGGGGAGCTGTTTTTT
D gene: .
CDR3 length: 13
clone size: .
V gene: TRBV11-2
J gene: TRBJ2-2

CDR3 protein: CASSYVTGWTEAFF
CDR3 DNA: TGTGCCAGCAGCTACGTGACAGGGTGGACTGAAGCTTTCTTT
D gene: TRBD1
CDR3 length: 14
clone size: .
V gene: TRBV5-8
J gene: TRBJ1-1

CDR3 protein: CASSQVPPRLLPAGELFF
CDR3 DNA: TGCGCCAGCAGCCAAGTACCGCCCCGACTCCTACCGGCCGGGGAGCTGTTTTTT
D gene: .
CDR3 length: 18
clone size: .
V gene: TRBV4-1
J gene: TRBJ2-2

CDR3 protein: CASRSKAGLNYGYTF
CDR3 DNA: TGTGCCAGTAGAAGTAAGGCAGGGCTTAACTATGGCTACACCTTC
D gene: .
CDR3 length: 15
clone size: .
V gene: TRBV19
J gene: TRBJ1-2

CDR3 protein: CASSVAEGQQFF
CDR3 DNA: TGTGCCAGCAGCGTAGCTGAGGGCCAGCAGTTCTTC
D gene: .
CDR3 length: 12
clone size: once
V gene: TRBV9
J gene: TRBJ2-1

CDR3 protein: CASGSGNTEAFF
CDR3 DNA: TGCGCCAGCGGGTCAGGGAACACTGAAGCTTTCTTT
D gene: .
CDR3 length: 12
clone size: .
V gene: TRBV5-1
J gene: TRBJ1-1

CDR3 protein: CASTWDRATYEQYF
CDR3 DNA: TGTGCCAGCACCTGGGACAGGGCAACCTACGAGCAGTACTTC
D gene: TRBD1
CDR3 length: 14
clone size: .
V gene: TRBV6-5
J gene: TRBJ2-7